The 5 T cell receptor beta chains below come from one sample, sequenced in a study of T cell repertoires in ileal Crohn's disease. Profiled with immunoSEQ multiplex PCR; TCRdb holds only in-frame clones, not every one. Of about 12,000 clones in the sample, more than 70% were seen once. Time point: neoterminal ileum biopsy at postoperative endoscopy, about 6 months after surgery. The sequenced material came from ileal tissue. The receptors stem from an adult with Crohn's disease.

This sequence joins TRBV6-6 and TRBJ1-4; 7 bases map to TRBD1. The V gene's germline CDR1 is MNHNY and CDR2 SVGAGI (reference sequence). Trimming took 6 bases from V and 4 from J; bases not matched to a gene: 5. CDR3 length equals 14 residues. The CDR3 DNA follows: TGTGCCAGCAGCCCGGGACAGAGTAATGAAAAACTGTTTTTT. Translated: CASSPGQSNEKLFF.

The chain carries TRBV2 and TRBJ2-3, with D possibly being TRBD2 (6 bases). The CDR3 has 15 residues. V was pared by 4 bases and J by 1 base, with 12 bases between. Germline CDR1 is SNHLY and CDR2 is FYNNEI. DNA of the CDR3: TGTGCCAGCAGTGTAGGAGGGGCTCGCACAGATACGCAGTATTTT. Translation: CASSVGGARTDTQYF.

The J gene is TRBJ2-4, the V gene TRBV6-5, with 9 positions matching TRBD1. From germline, CDR1 is MNHEY and CDR2 SVGAGI. Unmatched junction bases numbered 4, after V lost 6 bases and J lost 1 base. This CDR3 spans 15 amino acids. The CDR3 sequence: CASSRTGGAKNIQYF. The CDR3 bases are TGTGCCAGCAGCCGTACAGGGGGCGCCAAAAACATTCAGTACTTC.

In its sample, this clone ranks as medium-sized (0.01 to 0.1%). The rearrangement joins TRBV10-3 to TRBJ2-2, with 13 bases aligning to TRBD2. The germline gives CDR1 ENHRY, CDR2 SYGVKD. Unmatched junction bases numbered 3, after V lost 10 bases and J lost 4 bases. The CDR3 length is 14 residues. CDR3 region: CATGTSGTTGELFF. The DNA for the CDR3 is TGTGCCACCGGGACTAGCGGGACCACCGGGGAGCTGTTTTTT.

The rearrangement links TRBV11-2 to TRBJ2-1; 12 bases align to TRBD2. The CDR3 is 15 residues long. Germline-derived CDR1 and CDR2 are SGHAT and FQNNGV. V was pared by 5 bases and J by 8 bases, with 7 bases of the junction left unmatched. CDR3 in DNA: TGTGCCAGCAGCCCTACTAGCGGGGGGCTAGATGAGCAGTTCTTC. Amino acids: CASSPTSGGLDEQFF.